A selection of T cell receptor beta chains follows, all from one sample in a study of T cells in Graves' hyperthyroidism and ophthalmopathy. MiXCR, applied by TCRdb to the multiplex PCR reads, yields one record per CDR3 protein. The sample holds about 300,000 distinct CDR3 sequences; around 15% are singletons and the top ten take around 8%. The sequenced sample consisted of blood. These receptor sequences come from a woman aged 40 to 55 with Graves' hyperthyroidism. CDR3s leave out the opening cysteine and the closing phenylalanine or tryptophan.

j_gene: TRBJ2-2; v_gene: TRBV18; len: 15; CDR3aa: ASSPLAMTTNTGELF
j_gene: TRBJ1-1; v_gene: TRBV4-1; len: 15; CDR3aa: ASSQVVLTGPNTEAF
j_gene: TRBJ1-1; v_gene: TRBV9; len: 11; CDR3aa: ASSGLNQAEAF
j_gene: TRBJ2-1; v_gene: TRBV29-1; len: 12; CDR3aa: SVQEGVSLNEQF
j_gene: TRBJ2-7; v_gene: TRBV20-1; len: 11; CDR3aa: SADRGRGYEQY
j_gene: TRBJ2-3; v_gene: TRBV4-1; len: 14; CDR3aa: ASKIAGTSSTDTQY
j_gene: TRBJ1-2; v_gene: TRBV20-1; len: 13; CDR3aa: SATSPLSTGSGYT
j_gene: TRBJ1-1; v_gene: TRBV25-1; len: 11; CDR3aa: ASSEEYGFEAF
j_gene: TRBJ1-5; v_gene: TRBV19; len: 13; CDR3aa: ASSIGQGAHQPQH
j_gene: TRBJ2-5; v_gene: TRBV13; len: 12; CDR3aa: ASSLGDRQETQY
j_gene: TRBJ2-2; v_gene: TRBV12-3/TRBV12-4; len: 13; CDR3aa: ASSLWTGGPRELF
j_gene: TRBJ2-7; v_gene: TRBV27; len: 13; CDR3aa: ASSPGTGWSREQY
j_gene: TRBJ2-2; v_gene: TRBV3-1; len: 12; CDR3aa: ASSQRDRPGELF
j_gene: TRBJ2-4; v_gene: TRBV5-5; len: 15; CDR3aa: ASSSGLSERAKNIQY
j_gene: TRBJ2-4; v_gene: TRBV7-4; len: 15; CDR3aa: ASSLVDSLLAKNIQY
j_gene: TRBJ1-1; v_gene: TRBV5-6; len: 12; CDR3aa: ASSLVDRNTEAF
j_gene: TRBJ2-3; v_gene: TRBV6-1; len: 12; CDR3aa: ASNDRGSTDTQY
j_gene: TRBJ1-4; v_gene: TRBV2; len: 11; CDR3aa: ASGGGTGEKLF
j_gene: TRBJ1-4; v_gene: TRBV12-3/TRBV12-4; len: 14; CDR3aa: ASSLAVRGAGGKLF
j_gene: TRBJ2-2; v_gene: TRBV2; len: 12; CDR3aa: ASTGLEDTGELF
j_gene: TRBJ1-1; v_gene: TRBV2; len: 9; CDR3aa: ASSFNTEAF
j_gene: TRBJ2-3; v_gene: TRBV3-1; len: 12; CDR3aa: ASSQVVGADTQY
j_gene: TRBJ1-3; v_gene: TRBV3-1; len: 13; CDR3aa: ASSVNPGGDNTIY
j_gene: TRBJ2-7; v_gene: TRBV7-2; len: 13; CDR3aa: ASSLSSGSIHEQY
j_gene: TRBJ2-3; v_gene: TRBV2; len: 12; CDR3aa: ASSESGSLDTQY
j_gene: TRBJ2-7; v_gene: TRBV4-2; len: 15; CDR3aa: ASSQDTGGPMAYEQY
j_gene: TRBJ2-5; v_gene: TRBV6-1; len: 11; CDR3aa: TSHAQGSETQY
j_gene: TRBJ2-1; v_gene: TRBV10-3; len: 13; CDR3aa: AIGKGTSGNDEQF
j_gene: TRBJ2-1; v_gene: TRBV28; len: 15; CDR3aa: ASSLRGTSGSYNEQF
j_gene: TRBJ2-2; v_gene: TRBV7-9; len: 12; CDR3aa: ASSFDRATGELF
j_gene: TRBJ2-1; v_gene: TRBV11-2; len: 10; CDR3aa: ASSLGMGEQF
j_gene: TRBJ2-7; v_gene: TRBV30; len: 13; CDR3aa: AWSHPLAKLYEQY